Each of the 20 T cell receptor beta chains below was sequenced from the same sample in a study of CD8+ T cells in alopecia areata (dated by TCRdb to 2016 to 2019). The method was the immunoSEQ multiplex PCR assay. To provide template for TCR sequencing, every sample had RNA extracted and reverse transcribed into cDNA. The table was pulled from immuneACCESS by TCRdb, which kept in-frame rearrangements only. Such tables lose some clones; where checked, under half of the loss comes from unresolved V genes, and the rest has no known cause. The sample yields roughly 130,000 clones; 45% to 60% were counted once. Less than 5.5% of the sample lies in the top ten. The sample's time point label is to be understood as: baseline before oral tofacitinib. Sequenced material: CD4+ T cells sorted from blood, taken at week 0. The source is a human donor with alopecia areata.

The rearrangement joins TRBV10-3 to TRBJ2-3, with a tentative D call TRBD1 (6 bases). Trimming stripped 4 bases from V and 2 bases from J, with 19 bases between. The CDR3 spans 17 residues. Germline CDR1 and CDR2: ENHRY and SYGVKD. CDR3 bases: TGTGCCATCAGTGGGGGGCTGGGTAGCGAATCCACAGATACGCAGTATTTT. Encoded protein: CAISGGLGSESTDTQYF.

The V call is TRBV7-2, the J call TRBJ2-7; a possible D gene is TRBD2 (5 bases). This CDR3 spans 12 amino acids. Germline values: CDR1 SGHTA, CDR2 FQGNSA. Trimming removed 3 bases from V and 6 bases from J, with 9 bases in between. The CDR3 sequence is CASSLEVGEQYF. The CDR3 region has the DNA TGTGCCAGCAGCTTGGAGGTTGGCGAGCAGTACTTC.

The rearrangement joins TRBV7-9 to TRBJ1-6; no clear D. There are 12 residues in the CDR3. Germline V gene sequence: CDR1 SEHNR, CDR2 FQNEAQ (reference sequence). Trimming left V 4 bases short and J 8 bases short, with 6 bases between. The CDR3 DNA reads as TGTGCCAGCAGCTCCCCCGATTCACCCCTCCACTTT. This translates into CASSSPDSPLHF.

As DNA, the CDR3 is TGCAGCGGCACCGGACAGGGATCAGATACGCAGTATTTT. Its protein product is CSGTGQGSDTQYF. This sequence joins TRBV29-1 and TRBJ2-3; 8 positions agree with TRBD1. The CDR3 covers 13 residues. Germline V gives CDR1 SQVTM, CDR2 ANQGSEA. Trimming at V came to 7 bases and at J to 4 bases, leaving 7 bases not matched to a gene.

The J gene is TRBJ1-4, the V gene TRBV25-1; D is ambiguous. The V gene lost 6 bases and the J gene lost 3 bases, with 5 bases spanning the gap. This CDR3 is 12 amino acids long. Looked up from germline, CDR1 is MGHDK and CDR2 is SYGVNS. CDR3 loop: CASRQPNEKLFF. For the CDR3, the DNA is TGTGCCAGCAGACAGCCTAATGAAAAACTGTTTTTT.

The rearrangement joins TRBV5-1 to TRBJ1-1, with 9 positions matching TRBD1. J gave up 7 bases and V 3 bases, and 16 bases lay outside the gene matches. Germline V gene data show CDR1 as SGHRS and CDR2 as YFSETQ. The CDR3 contains 17 residues. In DNA form, the CDR3 reads TGCGCCAGCAGCTCCGAGCCACATGGACAGGGGCTTGGTGAAGCTTTCTTT. This translates into CASSSEPHGQGLGEAFF.

This chain links TRBV2 with TRBJ1-2, with D unclear. CDR1 SNHLY and CDR2 FYNNEI come from the germline V gene. This CDR3 is built from 12 residues. V lost 1 base to trimming and J lost 5 bases, with 5 bases between them. The CDR3 sequence: CASSEEGYGYTF. The DNA for the CDR3 is TGTGCCAGCAGTGAAGAAGGGTATGGCTACACCTTC.

CDR3 region: CAWESYEQYF. As DNA, the CDR3 is TGTGCCTGGGAAAGCTACGAGCAGTACTTC. This chain links TRBV30 with TRBJ2-7, with D hard to call. Looked up from germline, CDR1 is GTSNPN and CDR2 is SVGIG (reference sequence). The CDR3 is made up of 10 amino acids. The ends were cut back, 5 bases at V and 3 bases at J, with 5 bases in the middle.

This chain connects TRBV29-1 to TRBJ1-1; D gene unclear. The V end was cut by 7 bases, the J end by 1 base, with 13 bases between. CDR3 length: 13 residues. CDR1 is SQVTM, CDR2 ANQGSEA, per germline. The CDR3 DNA is TGCAGCGCCAAACATGCCGGGAACACTGAAGCTTTCTTT. Its translation: CSAKHAGNTEAFF.

This clone was observed a handful of times. The chain has TRBV15 and TRBJ2-1; no firm D call. Germline-derived CDR1 and CDR2 are LNHNV and YYDKDF (reference sequence). This CDR3 comprises 12 residues. The V gene lost 4 bases and the J gene lost 9 bases, with 10 bases spanning the gap. CDR3 bases: TGTGCCACCAGCATTGGTGTTTCTGAGCAGTTCTTC. It is translated as CATSIGVSEQFF.

This chain joins TRBV7-2 and TRBJ1-1; 7 nucleotides match TRBD1. The V gene's germline CDR1 is SGHTA and CDR2 FQGNSA. The J segment lost 3 bases and the V segment lost 3 bases, leaving 4 bases of the junction unmatched. This CDR3 is 14 amino acids long. CDR3 loop: CASSLRGRDTEAFF. CDR3 DNA sequence: TGTGCCAGCAGCTTGAGGGGGCGGGACACTGAAGCTTTCTTT.

This clone appeared a few times. The rearrangement links TRBV4-1 to TRBJ2-5, with D perhaps assigned TRBD1 or TRBD2 (5 bases each). Per the germline V gene, CDR1 is MGHRA and CDR2 is YSYEKL. The CDR3 loop spans 16 amino acids. V shed 0 bases and J shed 5 bases, with 16 bases lying between them. The CDR3 loop is CASSQDRGEGWETQYF. The DNA of the CDR3 is TGCGCCAGCAGCCAAGATAGGGGAGAGGGTTGGGAGACCCAGTACTTC.

The chain combines TRBV19 with TRBJ1-2; D remains unclear. V lost 5 bases, J lost 3 bases, and 13 bases lay in between. Germline V gene data show CDR1 as LNHDA and CDR2 as SQIVND (reference sequence). The CDR3 sequence is 14 residues long. The CDR3 reads CASSSDGRYYGYTF. CDR3 DNA sequence: TGTGCCAGTAGTTCGGACGGGCGTTACTATGGCTACACCTTC. Filled out from reference TRBV19 and TRBJ1-2, the complete variable domain reads DGGITQSPKYLFRKEGQNVTLSCEQNLNHDAMYWYRQDPGQGLRLIYYSQIVNDFQKGDIAEGYSVSREKKESFPLTVTSAQKNPTAFYLCASSSDGRYYGYTFGSGTRLTVV.

CDR3: CASSFRDYGETQYF. CDR3 nucleotides: TGCGCCAGCAGCTTCCGGGACTACGGCGAGACCCAGTACTTC. V gene TRBV5-1 combines with J gene TRBJ2-5; 7 bases are a match to TRBD2. Trimming cost V 2 bases and J 5 bases; bases outside gene matches: 6. The germline V gene has CDR1 SGHRS and CDR2 YFSETQ. The CDR3 is made up of 14 amino acids.

The chain joins TRBV18 to TRBJ2-3, with 7 bases lining up with TRBD1. Germline lookup yields CDR1 KGHSH and CDR2 LQKENI. V dropped 1 base and J dropped 0; count of bases not matched to a gene: 1. CDR3 size: 15 residues. The CDR3 protein is CASSPQGASTDTQYF. CDR3 nucleotides: TGTGCCAGCTCACCACAGGGGGCAAGCACAGATACGCAGTATTTT.

This clone has just a few counts. The chain links TRBV13 to TRBJ2-4; weak D call: TRBD2 (6 bases). The CDR3 extends over 14 amino acids. Germline CDR1 is PRHDT and CDR2 is FYEKMQ (reference sequence). V lost 7 bases, J lost 1 base, and 11 bases lay in between. CDR3 amino acids: CASTLGGAKNIQYF. Written as DNA, the CDR3 is TGTGCCAGCACCCTGGGAGGTGCCAAAAACATTCAGTACTTC.

CDR3 sequence: CASSLIAGGNTGELFF. The DNA of the CDR3 is TGTGCCAGCAGCTTAATAGCGGGGGGAAACACCGGGGAGCTGTTTTTT. This chain links TRBV7-3 with TRBJ2-2; 10 bases align to TRBD2. The germline CDR1 and CDR2 sequences are SGHTA and FQGTGA. The CDR3 totals 16 residues. Germline trimming cut 1 base from V and 2 bases from J; bases unmatched to any gene: 1.

The genes are TRBV27 and TRBJ1-2; D is perhaps TRBD1 (5 bases). Looked up from germline, CDR1 is MNHEY and CDR2 is SMNVEV (reference sequence). V shed 6 bases and J shed 7 bases, with 12 bases lying between them. There are 12 residues in the CDR3. The CDR3: CASSPGGGGYTF. In DNA, the CDR3 is TGTGCCAGCAGCCCTGGGGGGGGTGGCTACACCTTC.

This chain links TRBV5-1 with TRBJ2-5; 8 bases are a match to TRBD1. Per germline, CDR1 SGHRS and CDR2 YFSETQ. With V trimmed by 6 bases and J by 5 bases, 6 bases remained unmatched. The CDR3 runs to 13 residues. The chain's CDR3 is CASTGQGRETQYF. In DNA, the CDR3 is TGCGCCAGCACAGGACAGGGCAGGGAGACCCAGTACTTC.

This clone occurred a few times. J is TRBJ2-7 and V is TRBV5-1; TRBD2 is a possible D gene (6 bases). V was shortened by 5 bases and J by 2 bases, with 14 bases between the two germline ends. CDR3 length equals 14 residues. Germline V gives CDR1 SGHRS, CDR2 YFSETQ. The CDR3 loop is CASSSTGSTYEQYF. The CDR3 nucleotides are TGCGCCAGCAGTTCAACCGGGAGCACCTACGAGCAGTACTTC.